These 7 T cell receptor beta chains were sequenced from one sample in a study of identical twins. MiXCR, run by TCRdb on the 5' RACE reads, gives a single entry per CDR3 protein. This table has 430,000 or so distinct CDR3 sequences, 24% appearing once. The same specimen was also included in a second study, on T cells expressing NK-cell markers.

The sequenced sample was CD4+ T cells sorted from blood. All receptors come from a woman under 30 in good health.

The chain is built from TRBV20-1 and TRBJ2-7; no definite D call. CDR3 length: 12 residues. V was clipped by 3 bases and J by 4 bases, with 10 bases between them. The germline gives CDR1 DFQATT, CDR2 SNEGSKA (reference sequence). The CDR3 reads CSASTASYEQYF. The CDR3 DNA is TGCAGTGCTAGTACTGCCAGTTACGAGCAGTACTTC.

This clonotype was picked up a small number of times. The chain employs TRBV5-1 and TRBJ2-3; D not certain. Germline V gene lookup returns CDR1 SGHRS and CDR2 YFSETQ. The CDR3 totals 13 residues. Deletions cut 0 bases from V and 10 bases from J, with 12 bases between. The CDR3 nucleotides are TGCGCCAGCAGCTTGGTATTCGAATCTCCGCAGTATTTT. It is translated as CASSLVFESPQYF.

This clonotype was observed a few times. This CDR3 is CASSLAGVAGLGYGYTF. The CDR3 DNA reads as TGTGCCAGCAGCTTAGCGGGGGTGGCTGGCCTAGGCTATGGCTACACCTTC. The chain carries TRBV7-8 and TRBJ1-2; a weak D match, TRBD1 (5 bases). The CDR3 sequence is 17 residues long. V lost 0 bases and J 4 bases, leaving 18 bases between the germline ends. From germline, CDR1 is SGHVS and CDR2 FQNEAQ.

This chain uses TRBV9 with TRBJ1-2, with 7 bases that match TRBD1. Looked up from germline, CDR1 is SGDLS and CDR2 is YYNGEE. The length of the CDR3 is 14 residues. V shed 0 bases and J 3 bases; nucleotides not matched to a gene: 2. As DNA, the CDR3 is TGTGCCAGCAGCGTAGTAGGGACAGACTATGGCTACACCTTC. It is translated as CASSVVGTDYGYTF.

The table lists this clonotype with many counts. The V call is TRBV7-9, the J call TRBJ1-2; D may be TRBD1 (5 bases). V lost 7 bases, J lost 0 bases, and 18 bases lay in between. This CDR3 comprises 16 residues. In germline, CDR1 is SEHNR, CDR2 FQNEAQ (reference sequence). Written as DNA, the CDR3 is TGTGCCAGCACCGGGGGGGGGACCCGCTCTAACTATGGCTACACCTTC. It translates to CASTGGGTRSNYGYTF.

This chain links TRBV7-2 with TRBJ1-5; tentatively, D is TRBD1 (6 bases). This CDR3 is built from 15 residues. Germline V gene lookup returns CDR1 SGHTA and CDR2 FQGNSA. V was cut by 5 bases and J by 6 bases, with 17 bases left in between. The CDR3: CASSPSGGGPQPQHF. CDR3 coding DNA: TGTGCCAGCAGCCCCTCCGGGGGGGGGCCTCAGCCCCAGCATTTT.

This clonotype was counted between two and nine times. The chain couples TRBV6-1 to TRBJ2-5; TRBD1 agrees at 7 bases. V lost 10 bases to trimming and J lost 2 bases; unmatched junction nucleotides: 13. Germline assignment: CDR1 MNHNS and CDR2 SASEGT. CDR3 length equals 15 residues. CDR3 in amino acids: CATSRGWTGQETQYF. The CDR3 bases are TGTGCCACATCTCGAGGGTGGACAGGTCAAGAGACCCAGTACTTC.